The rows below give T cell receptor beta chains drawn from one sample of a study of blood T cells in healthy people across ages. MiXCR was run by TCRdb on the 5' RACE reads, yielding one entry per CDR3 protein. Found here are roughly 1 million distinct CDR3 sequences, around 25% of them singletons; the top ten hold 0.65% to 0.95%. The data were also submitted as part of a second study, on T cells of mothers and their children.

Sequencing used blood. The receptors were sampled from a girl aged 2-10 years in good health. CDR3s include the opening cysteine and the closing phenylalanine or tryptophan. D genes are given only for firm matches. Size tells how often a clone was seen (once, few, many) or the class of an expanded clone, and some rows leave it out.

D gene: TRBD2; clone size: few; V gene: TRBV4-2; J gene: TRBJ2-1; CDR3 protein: CASSQGTSSEQFF; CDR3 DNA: TGTGCCAGCAGTCAAGGGACTAGTAGTGAGCAGTTCTTC
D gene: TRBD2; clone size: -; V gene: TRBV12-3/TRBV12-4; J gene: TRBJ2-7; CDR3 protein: CASSFGGSGSYYEQYF; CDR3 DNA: TGTGCCAGCAGTTTCGGAGGCAGCGGGAGTTACTACGAGCAGTACTTC
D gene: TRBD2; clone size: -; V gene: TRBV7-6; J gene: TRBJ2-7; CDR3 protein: CASSNIAGSRFYEQYF; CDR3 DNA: TGTGCCAGCAGCAATATAGCGGGGTCGCGCTTCTACGAGCAGTACTTC
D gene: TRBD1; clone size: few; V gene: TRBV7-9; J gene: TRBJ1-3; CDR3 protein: CASSLGTGGIRNTIYF; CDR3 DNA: TGTGCCAGCAGCTTAGGGACAGGGGGCATAAGAAACACCATATATTTT
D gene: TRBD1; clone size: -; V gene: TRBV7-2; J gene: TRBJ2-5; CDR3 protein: CASREPGQGMRKTQYF; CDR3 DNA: TGTGCCAGCAGGGAACCGGGACAGGGGATGAGGAAGACCCAGTACTTC
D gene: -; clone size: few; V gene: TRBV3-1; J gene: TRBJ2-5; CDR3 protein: CATRPGIERTQYF; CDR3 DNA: TGTGCCACCCGACCAGGTATAGAGAGGACCCAGTACTTC
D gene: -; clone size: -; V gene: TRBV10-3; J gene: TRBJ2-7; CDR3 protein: CAISDLGDEQYF; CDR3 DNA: TGTGCCATCAGTGATTTGGGGGACGAGCAGTACTTC
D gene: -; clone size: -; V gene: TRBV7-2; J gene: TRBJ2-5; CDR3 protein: CASSTLGQGFGLETQYF; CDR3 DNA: TGTGCCAGCAGCACCCTCGGGCAGGGGTTTGGATTGGAGACCCAGTACTTC
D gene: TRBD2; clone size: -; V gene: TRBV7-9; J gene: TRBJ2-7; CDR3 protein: CASSLGEGTTYEQYF; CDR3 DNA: TGTGCCAGCAGCTTAGGGGAGGGGACGACCTACGAGCAGTACTTC
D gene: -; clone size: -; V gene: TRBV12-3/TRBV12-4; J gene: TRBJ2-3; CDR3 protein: CASRAAPTDTQYF; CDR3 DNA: TGTGCCAGCAGGGCGGCTCCCACAGATACGCAGTATTTT
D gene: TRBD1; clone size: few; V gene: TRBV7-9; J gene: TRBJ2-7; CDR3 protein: CASSLAGTGLEQYF; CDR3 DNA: TGTGCCAGCAGCTTAGCCGGGACAGGGCTCGAGCAGTACTTC
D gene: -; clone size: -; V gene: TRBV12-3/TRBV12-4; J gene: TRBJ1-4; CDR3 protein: CASLGEKLFF; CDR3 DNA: TGTGCCAGTCTTGGGGAAAAACTGTTTTTT
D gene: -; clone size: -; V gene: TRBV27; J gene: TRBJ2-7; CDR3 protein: CASSLSPIHEQYF; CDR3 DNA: TGTGCCAGCAGTTTATCGCCCATACACGAGCAGTACTTC
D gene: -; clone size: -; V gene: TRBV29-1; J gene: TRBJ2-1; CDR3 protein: CSGRPQEYNEQFF; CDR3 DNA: TGCAGCGGCCGCCCTCAGGAATACAATGAGCAGTTCTTC
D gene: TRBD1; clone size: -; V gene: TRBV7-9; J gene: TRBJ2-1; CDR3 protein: CASSLVTGSLNEQFF; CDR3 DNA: TGTGCCAGCAGCTTAGTGACAGGGAGTCTCAATGAGCAGTTCTTC
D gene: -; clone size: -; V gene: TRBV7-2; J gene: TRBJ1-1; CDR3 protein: CASSLIQEYTEAFF; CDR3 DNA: TGTGCCAGCAGCTTAATACAGGAGTACACTGAAGCTTTCTTT
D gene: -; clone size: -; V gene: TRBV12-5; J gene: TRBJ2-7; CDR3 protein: CASGAAYEQYF; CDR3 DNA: TGTGCTAGTGGGGCAGCCTACGAGCAGTACTTC
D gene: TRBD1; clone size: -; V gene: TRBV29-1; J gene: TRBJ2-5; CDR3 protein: CSTSSQGQETQYF; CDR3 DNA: TGCAGCACTTCCTCACAGGGGCAAGAGACCCAGTACTTC
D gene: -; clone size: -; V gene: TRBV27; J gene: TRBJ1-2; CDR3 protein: CASSPSGIYGYTF; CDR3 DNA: TGTGCCAGCAGCCCTTCGGGGATCTATGGCTACACCTTC
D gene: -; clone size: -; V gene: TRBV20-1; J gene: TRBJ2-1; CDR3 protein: CSAGDPGDRNEQFF; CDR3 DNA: TGCAGTGCTGGGGATCCGGGGGATAGGAATGAGCAGTTCTTC
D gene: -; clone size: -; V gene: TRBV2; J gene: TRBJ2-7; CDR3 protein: CASLGTATYEQYF; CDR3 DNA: TGTGCCAGCCTGGGGACGGCTACCTACGAGCAGTACTTC
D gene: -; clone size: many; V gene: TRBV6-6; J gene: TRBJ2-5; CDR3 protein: CASSYSSETQYF; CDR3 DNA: TGTGCCAGCAGTTACTCGTCGGAGACCCAGTACTTC
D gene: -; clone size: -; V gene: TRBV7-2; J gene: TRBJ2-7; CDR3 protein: CASSLGVRLPETEQYF; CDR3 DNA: TGTGCCAGCAGCCTGGGAGTACGGCTCCCGGAGACCGAGCAGTACTTC
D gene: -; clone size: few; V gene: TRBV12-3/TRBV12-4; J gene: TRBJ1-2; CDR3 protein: CASSFSLNYGYTF; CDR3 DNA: TGTGCCAGCAGTTTCTCACTGAACTATGGCTACACCTTC
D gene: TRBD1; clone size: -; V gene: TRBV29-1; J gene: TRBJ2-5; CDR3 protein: CSVTGGEVETQYF; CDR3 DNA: TGCAGCGTTACAGGGGGAGAGGTGGAGACCCAGTACTTC
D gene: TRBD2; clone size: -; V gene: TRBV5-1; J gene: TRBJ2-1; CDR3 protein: CASSFTAGGPGGEQFF; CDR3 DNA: TGCGCCAGCAGCTTCACAGCGGGAGGGCCCGGGGGTGAGCAGTTCTTC
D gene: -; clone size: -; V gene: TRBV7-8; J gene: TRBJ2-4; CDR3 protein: CASSSRVWEDKNIQYF; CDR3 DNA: TGTGCCAGCAGCTCCAGGGTCTGGGAGGACAAAAACATTCAGTACTTC
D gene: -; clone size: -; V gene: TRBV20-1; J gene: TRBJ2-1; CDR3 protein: CSAREALASYNEQFF; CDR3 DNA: TGCAGTGCTAGAGAGGCACTAGCATCCTACAATGAGCAGTTCTTC
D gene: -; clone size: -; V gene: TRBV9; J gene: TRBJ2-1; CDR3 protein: CASSVGGHLEQFF; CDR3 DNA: TGTGCCAGCAGCGTAGGAGGTCACCTCGAGCAGTTCTTC
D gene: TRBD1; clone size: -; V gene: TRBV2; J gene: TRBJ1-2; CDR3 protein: CASNRQGAAGSDGYTF; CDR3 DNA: TGTGCCAGCAACCGACAGGGGGCGGCTGGTTCGGACGGCTACACCTTC
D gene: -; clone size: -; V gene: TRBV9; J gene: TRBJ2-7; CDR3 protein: CASSVEMAGEQYF; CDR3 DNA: TGTGCCAGCAGCGTAGAAATGGCTGGCGAGCAGTACTTC
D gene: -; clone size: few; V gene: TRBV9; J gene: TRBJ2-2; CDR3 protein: CASSVGGELGTGELFF; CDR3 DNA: TGTGCCAGCAGCGTAGGAGGGGAGCTAGGCACCGGGGAGCTGTTTTTT
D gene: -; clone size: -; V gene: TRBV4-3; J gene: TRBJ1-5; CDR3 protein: CASSSQVNQPQHF; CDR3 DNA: TGCGCCAGCAGCTCCCAGGTGAATCAGCCCCAGCATTTT
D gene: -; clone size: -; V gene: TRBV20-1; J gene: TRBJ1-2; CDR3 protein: CSGLTANYGYTF; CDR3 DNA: TGCAGTGGGCTTACTGCTAACTATGGCTACACCTTC
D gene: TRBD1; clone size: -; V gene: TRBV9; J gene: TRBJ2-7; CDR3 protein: CASSPLDRSYEQYF; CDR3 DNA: TGTGCCAGCAGCCCTCTGGACAGGTCCTACGAGCAGTACTTC
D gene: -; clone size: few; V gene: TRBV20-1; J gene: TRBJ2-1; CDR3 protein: CSASIFPSSYNEQFF; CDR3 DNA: TGCAGTGCTAGTATCTTCCCGAGCTCCTACAATGAGCAGTTCTTC
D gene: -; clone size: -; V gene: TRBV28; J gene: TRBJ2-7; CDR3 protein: CASNALEAYEQYF; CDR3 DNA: TGTGCCAGCAATGCGTTAGAGGCATACGAGCAGTACTTC
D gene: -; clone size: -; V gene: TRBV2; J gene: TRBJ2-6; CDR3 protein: CASSPHNSGANVLTF; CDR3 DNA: TGTGCCAGCAGTCCCCACAACTCTGGGGCCAACGTCCTGACTTTC
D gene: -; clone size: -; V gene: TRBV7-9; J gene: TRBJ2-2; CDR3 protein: CASSFTLEEFVTGELLF; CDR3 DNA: TGTGCCAGCAGCTTTACCCTGGAGGAATTCGTAACCGGGGAGCTGCTTTTT
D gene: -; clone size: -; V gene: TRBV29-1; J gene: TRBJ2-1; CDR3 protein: CSVVTRSEQFF; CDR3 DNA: TGCAGCGTGGTAACTAGAAGTGAGCAGTTCTTC
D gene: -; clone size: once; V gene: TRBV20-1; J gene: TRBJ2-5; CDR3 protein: CSAAGGSGETQYF; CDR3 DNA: TGCAGTGCTGCTGGGGGCTCCGGAGAGACCCAGTACTTC
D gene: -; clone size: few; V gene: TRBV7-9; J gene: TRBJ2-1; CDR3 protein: CASSLVTGNNEQFF; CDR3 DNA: TGTGCCAGCAGCTTAGTCACAGGGAACAATGAGCAGTTCTTC
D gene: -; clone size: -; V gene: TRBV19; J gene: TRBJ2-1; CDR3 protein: CASSSTYLGEQFF; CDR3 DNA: TGTGCCAGTAGTAGCACCTACCTGGGTGAGCAGTTCTTC
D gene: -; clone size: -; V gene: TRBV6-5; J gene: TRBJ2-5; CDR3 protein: CASSYSGGTGETQYF; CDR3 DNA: TGTGCCAGCAGTTACTCCGGGGGAACTGGGGAGACCCAGTACTTC
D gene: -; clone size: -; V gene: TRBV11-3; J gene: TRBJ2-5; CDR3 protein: CASSFGQGMEETQYF; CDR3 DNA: TGTGCCAGCAGCTTCGGTCAGGGGATGGAAGAGACCCAGTACTTC
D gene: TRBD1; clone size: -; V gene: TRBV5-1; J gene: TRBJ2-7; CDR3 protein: CASSDGQGSYEQYF; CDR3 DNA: TGCGCCAGCAGCGATGGACAGGGATCCTACGAGCAGTACTTC
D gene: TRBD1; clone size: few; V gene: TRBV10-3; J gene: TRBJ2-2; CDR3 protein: CAISGQGSTGELFF; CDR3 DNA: TGTGCCATCAGCGGACAGGGGAGCACCGGGGAGCTGTTTTTT
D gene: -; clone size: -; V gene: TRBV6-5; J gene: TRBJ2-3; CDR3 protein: CASSYGPGLDTQYF; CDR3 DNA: TGTGCCAGCAGTTACGGACCCGGACTAGATACGCAGTATTTT
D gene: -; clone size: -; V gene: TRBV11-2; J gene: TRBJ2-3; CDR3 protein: CASSPNTYTDTQYF; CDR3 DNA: TGTGCCAGCAGCCCAAATACTTACACAGATACGCAGTATTTT
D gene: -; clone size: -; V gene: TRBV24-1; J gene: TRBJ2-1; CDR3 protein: CATSDGSNEQFF; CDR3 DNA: TGTGCCACTTCCGACGGTTCCAATGAGCAGTTCTTC
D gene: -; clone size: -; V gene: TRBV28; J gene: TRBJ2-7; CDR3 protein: CASSTRGVYEQYF; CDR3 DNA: TGTGCCAGCAGTACGCGTGGGGTCTACGAGCAGTACTTC
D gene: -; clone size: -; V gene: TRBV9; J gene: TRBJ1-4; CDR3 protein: CASSAEVGGPTNEKLFF; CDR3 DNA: TGTGCCAGCAGCGCCGAGGTAGGGGGGCCTACGAATGAAAAACTGTTTTTT
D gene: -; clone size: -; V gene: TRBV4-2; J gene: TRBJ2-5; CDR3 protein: CASSQEIGALQETQYF; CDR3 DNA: TGTGCCAGCAGCCAAGAAATAGGGGCGCTTCAAGAGACCCAGTACTTC